The 5 T cell receptor beta chains reported below all come from one sample, sequenced in a study of blood T cells in healthy people across ages. A second PCR, run for roughly 7 to 11 cycles, used a sample-barcoded 5' primer plus a J-beta primer mix. In TCRdb, the 5' RACE reads were re-called with MiXCR into one record per CDR3 protein. The profile shows around 1,000,000 distinct CDR3 sequences, under 30% of them singletons. This sample also appeared in a second study, on T cells of mothers and their children.

Sequencing input: blood. All receptors come from a girl aged 2-9 years in good health.

The chain carries TRBV28 and TRBJ1-1; D not certain. Germline V gene data show CDR1 as MDHEN and CDR2 as SYDVKM. Trimming took 2 bases from V and 6 from J, leaving 13 bases between them. This CDR3 contains 14 residues. CDR3 residues: CASSLGARVPEAFF. The CDR3 nucleotides are TGTGCCAGCAGTTTAGGCGCAAGGGTCCCTGAAGCTTTCTTT.

This clonotype was counted a few times. DNA of the CDR3: TGTGCCAGCAGAATCGAGGTGGGCGCGGTTGAAAAACTGTTTTTT. Protein: CASRIEVGAVEKLFF. The J gene is TRBJ1-4, the V gene TRBV6-5; D is ambiguous. CDR1 and CDR2 (germline): MNHEY, SVGAGI. The CDR3 has 15 residues. V gave up 6 bases and J gave up 7 bases, with 18 bases separating them.

This chain uses TRBV6-5 with TRBJ1-2, with D perhaps matching TRBD1 (5 bases). This CDR3 contains 13 residues. With 6 bases removed from V and 4 bases from J, the gap between germline ends came to 12 bases. Germline CDR1 is MNHEY and CDR2 is SVGAGI. The CDR3 nucleotides read TGTGCCAGCAGACTTCCCGGGGGCTATGGCTACACCTTC. It encodes CASRLPGGYGYTF.

To note about this clonotype: The limits of the CDR3 on the DNA are not certain, so only TCRdb's listed CDR3 is given. V is TRBV7-2 and J is TRBJ1-1. Per germline, CDR1 SGHTA and CDR2 FQGNSA. The CDR3 has 13 amino acids, counting both end residues. The CDR3 protein is CASILGVNTEAFF.

This clonotype was picked up one time. The chain recombines TRBV12-3 or TRBV12-4 with TRBJ2-5; D assignment may be TRBD1 or TRBD2 (6 bases each). V dropped 2 bases and J dropped 5 bases, with 15 bases sitting between them. The CDR3 runs 15 residues. The CDR3 loop is CASSLWGAQGETQYF. The CDR3 nucleotides are TGTGCCAGCAGTTTATGGGGGGCGCAAGGGGAGACCCAGTACTTC.